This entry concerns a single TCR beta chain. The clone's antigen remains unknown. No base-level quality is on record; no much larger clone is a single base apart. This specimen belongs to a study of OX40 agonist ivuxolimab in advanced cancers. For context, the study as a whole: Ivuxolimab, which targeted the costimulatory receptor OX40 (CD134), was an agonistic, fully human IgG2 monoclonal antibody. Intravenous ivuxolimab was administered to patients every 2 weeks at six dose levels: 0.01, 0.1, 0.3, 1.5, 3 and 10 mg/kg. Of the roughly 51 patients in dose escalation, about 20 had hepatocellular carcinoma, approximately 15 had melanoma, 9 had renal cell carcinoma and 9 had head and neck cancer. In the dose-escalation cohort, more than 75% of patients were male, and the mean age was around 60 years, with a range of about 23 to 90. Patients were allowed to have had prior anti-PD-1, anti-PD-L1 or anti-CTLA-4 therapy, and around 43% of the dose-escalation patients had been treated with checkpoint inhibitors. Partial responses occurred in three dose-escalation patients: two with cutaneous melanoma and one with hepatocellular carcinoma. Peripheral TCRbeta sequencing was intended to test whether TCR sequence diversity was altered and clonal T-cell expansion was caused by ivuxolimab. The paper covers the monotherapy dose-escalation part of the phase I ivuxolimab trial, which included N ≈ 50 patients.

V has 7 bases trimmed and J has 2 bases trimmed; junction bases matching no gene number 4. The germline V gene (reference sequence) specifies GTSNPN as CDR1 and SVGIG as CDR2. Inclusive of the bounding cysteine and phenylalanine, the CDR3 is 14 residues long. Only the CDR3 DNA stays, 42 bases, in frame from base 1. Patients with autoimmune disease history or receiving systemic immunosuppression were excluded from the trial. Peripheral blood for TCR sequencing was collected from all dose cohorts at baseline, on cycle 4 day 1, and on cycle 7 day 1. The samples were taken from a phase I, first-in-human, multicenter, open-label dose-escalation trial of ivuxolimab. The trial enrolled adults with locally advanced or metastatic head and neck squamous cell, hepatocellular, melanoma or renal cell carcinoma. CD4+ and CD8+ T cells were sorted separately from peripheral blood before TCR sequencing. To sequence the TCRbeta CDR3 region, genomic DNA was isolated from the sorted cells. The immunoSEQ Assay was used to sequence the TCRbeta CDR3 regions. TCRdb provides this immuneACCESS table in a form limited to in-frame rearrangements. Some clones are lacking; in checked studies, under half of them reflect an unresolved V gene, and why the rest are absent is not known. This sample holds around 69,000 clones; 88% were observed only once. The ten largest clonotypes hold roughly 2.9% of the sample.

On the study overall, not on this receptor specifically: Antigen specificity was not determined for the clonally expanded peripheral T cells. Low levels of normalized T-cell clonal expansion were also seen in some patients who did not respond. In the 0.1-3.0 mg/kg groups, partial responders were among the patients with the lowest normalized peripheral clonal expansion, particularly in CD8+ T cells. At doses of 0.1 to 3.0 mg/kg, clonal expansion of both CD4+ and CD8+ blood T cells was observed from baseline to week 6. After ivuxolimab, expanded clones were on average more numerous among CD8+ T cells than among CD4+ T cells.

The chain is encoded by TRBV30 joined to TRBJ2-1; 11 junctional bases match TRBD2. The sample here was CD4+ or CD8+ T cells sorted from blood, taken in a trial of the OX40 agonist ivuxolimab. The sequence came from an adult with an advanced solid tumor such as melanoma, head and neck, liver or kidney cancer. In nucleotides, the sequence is TGTGCCTTGCTGACTAGCGGGGCCTACAATGAGCAGTTCTTC. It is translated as CALLTSGAYNEQFF.